The source of this T cell receptor beta chain is a study of T-cell reconstitution after alpha-beta-depleted transplantation in children. Whole-study results and caveats: Diversity and T-cell counts at one year after transplant derived mostly from new T cells. Recipient T cells and thymic progenitors that survived were the source of the high TCRbeta diversity seen at day 60 in some patients. Several hundred expanded graft clones reportedly gave rise to the alpha-beta T cells present about two months after transplant.

Construction of the TCRbeta library involved unique molecular identifiers. Using its own MiXCR run on the PCR reads, TCRdb lists one record per CDR3 protein. The table includes approximately 1,000,000 distinct CDR3 sequences, about 31% detected once. This clonotype showed up just a few times. Its antigen remains unidentified. This receptor was taken from a boy less than two years old who had a stem cell transplant for SCID, so the T cells may come from the graft donor. The sequences come from PBMCs, mostly from graft donor cells, collected 360 days after TCRalphabeta/CD19-depleted stem cell transplant.

Here the CDR3 DNA reads TGCGCCAGCAGCCAAGACCCGAATGAGCAGTTCTTC. Residues: CASSQDPNEQFF. The rearrangement uses TRBV4-1 and TRBJ2-1, with D uncertain. The CDR3 extends over 12 amino acids. CDR1 and CDR2 from the germline V gene are MGHRA and YSYEKL. V was clipped by 0 bases and J by 7 bases, with 4 bases between them.